A selection of T cell receptor beta chains follows, all from one sample in a study of blood T cell repertoires in COVID-19. The data were produced by immunoSEQ multiplex PCR, yet TCRdb's version contains in-frame clones alone and is incomplete. The table has approximately 500,000 clones, 70% to 90% seen once; the top ten hold approximately 2.9%. The specimen was peripheral blood. The receptor set was obtained from a human donor in a cohort sampled during active COVID-19. CDR3s include the opening cysteine and the closing phenylalanine or tryptophan. A D gene is named only where the DNA matches it firmly. Part of the rows lack a size; the others show once, few, many or a class for expanded clones.

CDR3nt: TGCGCCAGCAGCCAAGAACGAGGGAGGGCCCACAATGAGCAGTTCTTC
CDR3aa: CASSQERGRAHNEQFF
v_gene: TRBV4-3
d_gene: TRBD2
abundance: NA
j_gene: TRBJ2-1

CDR3nt: TGTGCCTGGAGACGCCCGCGGGAGTCCTCCTACAATGAGCAGTTCTTC
CDR3aa: CAWRRPRESSYNEQFF
v_gene: TRBV30
d_gene: TRBD2
abundance: NA
j_gene: TRBJ2-1

CDR3nt: TGTGCCAGCAGACCCCGACAGGAGACTGAAGCTTTCTTT
CDR3aa: CASRPRQETEAFF
v_gene: TRBV6-5
d_gene: NA
abundance: NA
j_gene: TRBJ1-1

CDR3nt: TGTGCCTGGAGGAGGGTATCGGCGTGGAACACTGAAGCTTTCTTT
CDR3aa: CAWRRVSAWNTEAFF
v_gene: TRBV30
d_gene: NA
abundance: NA
j_gene: TRBJ1-1

CDR3nt: TGCGCCAGCAGCTTGACGGCAGGTCAGGGCTCACCCCTCCACTTT
CDR3aa: CASSLTAGQGSPLHF
v_gene: TRBV5-1
d_gene: NA
abundance: NA
j_gene: TRBJ1-6

CDR3nt: TGTGCCAGCAGTTCTCGAACAGGGGGCGGCACTGAAGCTTTCTTT
CDR3aa: CASSSRTGGGTEAFF
v_gene: TRBV6-6
d_gene: TRBD1
abundance: NA
j_gene: TRBJ1-1

CDR3nt: TGTGCCAGCAGCTTAGCCGCAGGTTGGGCCTATGGCTACACCTTC
CDR3aa: CASSLAAGWAYGYTF
v_gene: TRBV11-2
d_gene: NA
abundance: NA
j_gene: TRBJ1-2

CDR3nt: TGTGCCAGCAGGTTAGATATAGCGGGAGAGTCAGATACGCAGTATTTT
CDR3aa: CASRLDIAGESDTQYF
v_gene: TRBV7-2
d_gene: TRBD2
abundance: NA
j_gene: TRBJ2-3

CDR3nt: TGCGCCAGCAGCGTACAGGGGGCCTCGAATTCACCCCTCCACTTT
CDR3aa: CASSVQGASNSPLHF
v_gene: TRBV5-1
d_gene: TRBD1
abundance: few
j_gene: TRBJ1-6

CDR3nt: TGTGCTAGTGGTTTGGGAGGGACAGGGAGTGGGGAGCAGTACTTC
CDR3aa: CASGLGGTGSGEQYF
v_gene: TRBV12-5
d_gene: TRBD1
abundance: NA
j_gene: TRBJ2-7

CDR3nt: TGCGCCAGCAGCCGACAGGGCTCCTATAATTCACCCCTCCACTTT
CDR3aa: CASSRQGSYNSPLHF
v_gene: TRBV4-1
d_gene: TRBD1
abundance: NA
j_gene: TRBJ1-6

CDR3nt: TGTGCCAGCAGCTTAGCAGGGGCGCCATACAATGAGCAGTTCTTC
CDR3aa: CASSLAGAPYNEQFF
v_gene: TRBV7-2
d_gene: NA
abundance: NA
j_gene: TRBJ2-1

CDR3nt: TGTGCCAGCAGCCCCCAGGGAGGGGTGAGCACTGAAGCTTTCTTT
CDR3aa: CASSPQGGVSTEAFF
v_gene: TRBV6-2/TRBV6-3
d_gene: NA
abundance: NA
j_gene: TRBJ1-1

CDR3nt: TGTGCAAGTCGCTGTCGGGTGACTAGCCGGAATAACTACGAGCAGTACTTC
CDR3aa: CASRCRVTSRNNYEQYF
v_gene: TRBV12-2
d_gene: NA
abundance: NA
j_gene: TRBJ2-7

CDR3nt: TGTGCCAGCACCCTAGGGGGAGTCCAAGAGACCCAGTACTTC
CDR3aa: CASTLGGVQETQYF
v_gene: TRBV7-9
d_gene: NA
abundance: NA
j_gene: TRBJ2-5

CDR3nt: TGTGCCAGTAGTGATGGGCCAGCCCTGACCTACGAGCAGTACTTC
CDR3aa: CASSDGPALTYEQYF
v_gene: TRBV19
d_gene: NA
abundance: NA
j_gene: TRBJ2-7

CDR3nt: TGTGCCAGCAGTGAGCGTCAGGGGCCCACTGAAGCTTTCTTT
CDR3aa: CASSERQGPTEAFF
v_gene: TRBV6-1
d_gene: NA
abundance: NA
j_gene: TRBJ1-1

CDR3nt: TGTGCCAGCAGCATTTATAAGGGCGAAACTAGAAAAGTCTTGAACGAGCAGTACTTC
CDR3aa: CASSIYKGETRKVLNEQYF
v_gene: TRBV7-9
d_gene: NA
abundance: NA
j_gene: TRBJ2-7

CDR3nt: TGTGCCAGCAGCGATCGGACAAGCTCCTACAATGAGCAGTTCTTC
CDR3aa: CASSDRTSSYNEQFF
v_gene: TRBV6-5
d_gene: NA
abundance: NA
j_gene: TRBJ2-1

CDR3nt: TGTGCCAGCAGCCTACAGGGGGCATCCTACAATGAGCAGTTCTTC
CDR3aa: CASSLQGASYNEQFF
v_gene: TRBV27
d_gene: TRBD1
abundance: NA
j_gene: TRBJ2-1

CDR3nt: TGTGCCAGCAGTTTAATCTCTCAGGGTCGCGGCGAGCAGTACTTC
CDR3aa: CASSLISQGRGEQYF
v_gene: TRBV27
d_gene: NA
abundance: once
j_gene: TRBJ2-7

CDR3nt: TGTGCCAGCAGCTTCGACAGGTTTACTGATACGCAGTATTTT
CDR3aa: CASSFDRFTDTQYF
v_gene: TRBV7-2
d_gene: NA
abundance: NA
j_gene: TRBJ2-3

CDR3nt: TGTGCCAGCAGCCACCTGGACTCAGATTCCTACAATGAGCAGTTCTTC
CDR3aa: CASSHLDSDSYNEQFF
v_gene: TRBV4-2
d_gene: NA
abundance: NA
j_gene: TRBJ2-1

CDR3nt: TGTGCCAGCAGCGACAGCTCGAACACTGAAGCTTTCTTT
CDR3aa: CASSDSSNTEAFF
v_gene: TRBV9
d_gene: NA
abundance: NA
j_gene: TRBJ1-1

CDR3nt: TGTGCCAGTAGTATAGAGTCCAGTACCGAGCAGTACTTC
CDR3aa: CASSIESSTEQYF
v_gene: TRBV19
d_gene: NA
abundance: NA
j_gene: TRBJ2-7

CDR3nt: TGTGCCAGCAGCCACCCGACAGGGGGGAACACTGAAGCTTTCTTT
CDR3aa: CASSHPTGGNTEAFF
v_gene: TRBV3-1/TRBV3-2
d_gene: TRBD1
abundance: NA
j_gene: TRBJ1-1

CDR3nt: TGTGCCTGGAGTTTTGAGGGGGCTGGCTACACCTTC
CDR3aa: CAWSFEGAGYTF
v_gene: TRBV30
d_gene: TRBD1
abundance: NA
j_gene: TRBJ1-2

CDR3nt: TGTGCCAGCAGCGCAGTAGCAGGGGAAAGCTATGGCTACACCTTC
CDR3aa: CASSAVAGESYGYTF
v_gene: TRBV7-2
d_gene: NA
abundance: NA
j_gene: TRBJ1-2

CDR3nt: TGTGCCTGGGGGACAGGGAGTGGTCAGCCCCAGCATTTT
CDR3aa: CAWGTGSGQPQHF
v_gene: TRBV30
d_gene: TRBD1
abundance: NA
j_gene: TRBJ1-5

CDR3nt: TGTGCCTGGAGCTTGGGGCAGACCGTTGGTCAGCCCCAGCATTTT
CDR3aa: CAWSLGQTVGQPQHF
v_gene: TRBV30
d_gene: NA
abundance: NA
j_gene: TRBJ1-5

CDR3nt: TGCAGCGTTGAATGGGGGGTAGGTGGCTACACCTTC
CDR3aa: CSVEWGVGGYTF
v_gene: TRBV29-1
d_gene: NA
abundance: once
j_gene: TRBJ1-2

CDR3nt: TGTGCCAGCAGCCAAGCGACATTAAAGACAGGGAAAGTGGTTTACTATGGCTACACCTTC
CDR3aa: CASSQATLKTGKVVYYGYTF
v_gene: TRBV3-1/TRBV3-2
d_gene: TRBD1
abundance: NA
j_gene: TRBJ1-2

CDR3nt: TGTGCCAGCAGCCAATTTGGTAGCCAGGGTTCCTACAATGAGCAGTTCTTC
CDR3aa: CASSQFGSQGSYNEQFF
v_gene: TRBV3-1/TRBV3-2
d_gene: NA
abundance: NA
j_gene: TRBJ2-1

CDR3nt: TGTGCCAGCAGTGATTTTGGGGGCGCGAATGAAAAACTGTTTTTT
CDR3aa: CASSDFGGANEKLFF
v_gene: TRBV2
d_gene: NA
abundance: NA
j_gene: TRBJ1-4

CDR3nt: TGCGCCAGCAGCTTGAGGAGACAGGGGGCCACAGATACGCAGTATTTT
CDR3aa: CASSLRRQGATDTQYF
v_gene: TRBV5-1
d_gene: TRBD1
abundance: NA
j_gene: TRBJ2-3

CDR3nt: TGTGCCTGGAGTGTAGGCGGGAAGGTTGGCGAGCAGTACTTC
CDR3aa: CAWSVGGKVGEQYF
v_gene: TRBV30
d_gene: NA
abundance: once
j_gene: TRBJ2-7

CDR3nt: TGTGCCACCACAACGGGGGGGGCGAGGGGAGAGACCCAGTACTTC
CDR3aa: CATTTGGARGETQYF
v_gene: TRBV28
d_gene: TRBD2
abundance: NA
j_gene: TRBJ2-5

CDR3nt: TGTGCCAGCAGCTTAACTGCAGGGTCTGCGGCCAACGTCCTGACTTTC
CDR3aa: CASSLTAGSAANVLTF
v_gene: TRBV7-3
d_gene: NA
abundance: once
j_gene: TRBJ2-6

CDR3nt: TGTGCCAGCAGTTTATCGGACAGGAAGAATCAGCCCCAGCATTTT
CDR3aa: CASSLSDRKNQPQHF
v_gene: TRBV28
d_gene: TRBD1
abundance: few
j_gene: TRBJ1-5

CDR3nt: TGTGCCATCAGTGATTCGAACAGGGGGAATTCCTACGAGCAGTACTTC
CDR3aa: CAISDSNRGNSYEQYF
v_gene: TRBV10-3
d_gene: TRBD1
abundance: NA
j_gene: TRBJ2-7

CDR3nt: TGTGCCAGCAGCTTATTGTCACGACTCGGTTCATGTGGAAACACCATATATTTT
CDR3aa: CASSLLSRLGSCGNTIYF
v_gene: TRBV7-3
d_gene: NA
abundance: NA
j_gene: TRBJ1-3

CDR3nt: TGTGCCAGCAGTGGCCAGGCTCTTGATCAGCCCCAGCATTTT
CDR3aa: CASSGQALDQPQHF
v_gene: TRBV2
d_gene: NA
abundance: few
j_gene: TRBJ1-5

CDR3nt: TGTGCCAGCAGTGAAGGCGGGGTAGAAAAACTGTTTTTT
CDR3aa: CASSEGGVEKLFF
v_gene: TRBV25-1
d_gene: NA
abundance: NA
j_gene: TRBJ1-4

CDR3nt: TGTGCCACCAGTGATTTCCGGAGCACGGAAGCTTTCTTT
CDR3aa: CATSDFRSTEAFF
v_gene: TRBV24-1
d_gene: NA
abundance: NA
j_gene: TRBJ1-1

CDR3nt: TGTGCCTGGAGTCTGGGGGCGGGTCAGCCCCAGCATTTT
CDR3aa: CAWSLGAGQPQHF
v_gene: TRBV30
d_gene: NA
abundance: NA
j_gene: TRBJ1-5

CDR3nt: TGTGCCAGCAGCCAAGAAGGGGCAGGGTGGGATGAAAAACTGTTTTTT
CDR3aa: CASSQEGAGWDEKLFF
v_gene: TRBV3-1/TRBV3-2
d_gene: NA
abundance: NA
j_gene: TRBJ1-4

CDR3nt: TGTGCCAGCAGGTCGGCAGGGGGCTATAATTCACCCCTCCACTTT
CDR3aa: CASRSAGGYNSPLHF
v_gene: TRBV6-5
d_gene: TRBD1
abundance: NA
j_gene: TRBJ1-6

CDR3nt: TGTGCCAGCAGTCCCCCCTGGGGTAGCGGGAGCGGTGAGACCCAGTACTTC
CDR3aa: CASSPPWGSGSGETQYF
v_gene: TRBV6-2/TRBV6-3
d_gene: TRBD2
abundance: NA
j_gene: TRBJ2-5

CDR3nt: TGTGCCAGTAGTTCCCCGGACAGGCACTATGGCTACACCTTC
CDR3aa: CASSSPDRHYGYTF
v_gene: TRBV19
d_gene: TRBD1
abundance: NA
j_gene: TRBJ1-2

CDR3nt: TGCGCCAGCAGCTTGGGACTTACCTCTTATGGCTACACCTTC
CDR3aa: CASSLGLTSYGYTF
v_gene: TRBV5-1
d_gene: NA
abundance: few
j_gene: TRBJ1-2

CDR3nt: TGTGCCAGTAGTATCTCTGCGGAGTTCAATGAGCAGTTCTTC
CDR3aa: CASSISAEFNEQFF
v_gene: TRBV19
d_gene: NA
abundance: once
j_gene: TRBJ2-1

CDR3nt: TGTGCCAGCAGCCAAACTCGGACAGGGTGGGTCTATGGCTACACCTTC
CDR3aa: CASSQTRTGWVYGYTF
v_gene: TRBV14
d_gene: TRBD1
abundance: once
j_gene: TRBJ1-2

CDR3nt: TGCGCCAGCAGCCAAGATGAGGACATGAACACCGGGGAGCTGTTTTTT
CDR3aa: CASSQDEDMNTGELFF
v_gene: TRBV4-1
d_gene: NA
abundance: NA
j_gene: TRBJ2-2

CDR3nt: TGTGCCAGTAGTAGAACTCTGGACAGGGGAAATTCACCCCTCCACTTT
CDR3aa: CASSRTLDRGNSPLHF
v_gene: TRBV19
d_gene: TRBD1
abundance: NA
j_gene: TRBJ1-6

CDR3nt: TGTGCCAGCAGCTTGGGGCTGATCACCGGGGAGCTGTTTTTT
CDR3aa: CASSLGLITGELFF
v_gene: TRBV5-6
d_gene: NA
abundance: NA
j_gene: TRBJ2-2

CDR3nt: TGTGCCAGCAGTGCGAATGCGGGACAGGGGAACTATGGCTACACCTTC
CDR3aa: CASSANAGQGNYGYTF
v_gene: TRBV6-1
d_gene: TRBD1
abundance: NA
j_gene: TRBJ1-2

CDR3nt: TGTGCCAGCAGCTTAAAAGGGGCTATGAACACTGAAGCTTTCTTT
CDR3aa: CASSLKGAMNTEAFF
v_gene: TRBV11-2
d_gene: NA
abundance: NA
j_gene: TRBJ1-1